Given below is one TCR beta chain in context. No antigen is known for it. This specimen belongs to a study of OX40 agonist ivuxolimab in advanced cancers. The study, taken as a whole, reports: Nonresponders included some who also had low normalized T-cell clonal expansion. It was not determined which antigens were specifically recognized by the peripheral T cells that had undergone clonal expansion. On average, CD8+ T cells showed a greater number of expanded clones than CD4+. At 0.1-3.0 mg/kg, partial responders had clonal expansion among the lowest observed.

Libraries were prepared by immunoSEQ multiplex PCR; TCRdb keeps only in-frame clonotypes and omits some of them. Of 50,000 to 75,000 clones in the sample, around 83% were seen once. V was pared by 4 bases and J by 4 bases, with 8 bases between. Germline CDR1 reads LGHNT; CDR2 reads FRNRAP. This CDR3 comprises 12 residues. This TCR derives from an adult with an advanced solid tumor such as melanoma, head and neck, liver or kidney cancer. The V gene is TRBV12-5, the J gene TRBJ2-7; no reliable D call. Sequencing used CD4+ or CD8+ T cells sorted from blood, obtained in a trial of the OX40 agonist ivuxolimab. CDR3 nucleotides: TGTGCTAGTGGTTACAGCACTTACGAGCAGTACTTC. Amino acids: CASGYSTYEQYF.